The 14 T cell receptor beta chains listed next were all sequenced from one sample in a study of CD8+ T cells in alopecia areata. TCR sequencing used cDNA made by reverse transcription of extracted RNA. Produced via immunoSEQ multiplex PCR; TCRdb's table is partial and in-frame only. The sample holds roughly 130,000 clones, 58% seen once. The sequencing used CD4+ T cells sorted from blood, collected at week 0. The source is a human donor with alopecia areata.

Here the CDR3 reads CASSLLREGRGNIQYF. CDR3 coding DNA: TGTGCCAGCAGCTTACTGAGGGAGGGCCGGGGAAACATTCAGTACTTC. The V gene is TRBV11-2, the J gene TRBJ2-4; TRBD2 agrees at 7 bases. The CDR3 runs to 16 residues. CDR1 and CDR2 from the germline V gene are SGHAT and FQNNGV. Trimming took 2 bases from V and 6 from J; bases not matched to a gene: 10.

Here the CDR3 reads CASSPKPRAGAYYEQYF. CDR3 DNA: TGTGCCAGCAGTCCGAAGCCGAGAGCGGGAGCCTACTACGAGCAGTACTTC. V and J are TRBV28 and TRBJ2-7, with 8 bases lining up with TRBD2. This CDR3 is built from 17 residues. V shed 5 bases and J 3 bases; nucleotides not matched to a gene: 15. Germline CDR1 MDHEN, CDR2 SYDVKM.

The V and J genes are TRBV6-6 and TRBJ1-1; maybe TRBD1 (5 bases). The V gene's germline CDR1 is MNHNY and CDR2 SVGAGI (reference sequence). This CDR3 contains 14 residues. V was shortened by 2 bases and J by 0 bases, with 7 bases between the two germline ends. The CDR3 loop reads CASSYGALNTEAFF. In nucleotides, the CDR3 is TGTGCCAGCAGTTACGGGGCCCTGAACACTGAAGCTTTCTTT.

On this clone itself: An end of the junction differs from the germline gene, which may be a read error. This chain uses TRBV7-2 with TRBJ1-2, with TRBD1 matching over 10 bases. The CDR3 is 16 amino acids. Germline V gene data show CDR1 as SGHTA and CDR2 as FQGNSA. In nucleotides, the CDR3 is TGTGCCAGCAGCTTAGGTGGGACAGGGGTCGACTATAGCTACACCTTC. Its translation is CASSLGGTGVDYSYTF. Based on the CDR3 plus reference TRBV7-2 and TRBJ1-2, the full variable domain is GAGVSQSPSNKVTEKGKDVELRCDPISGHTALYWYRQSLGQGLEFLIYFQGNSAPDKSGLPSDRFSAERTGGSVSTLTIQRTQQEDSAVYLCASSLGGTGVDYSYTFGSGTRLTVV.

V is TRBV6-6 and J is TRBJ2-7; D tentatively reads TRBD1 or TRBD2 (6 bases each). Germline V gives CDR1 MNHNY, CDR2 SVGAGI (reference sequence). This CDR3 comprises 16 residues. Trimming shortened V by 6 bases and J by 4 bases, and 22 bases separated the two germline ends. The CDR3 reads CASSSYGGTESYEQYF. CDR3 coding DNA: TGTGCCAGCAGCTCGTACGGGGGCACAGAGAGTTACGAGCAGTACTTC.

The chain joins TRBV15 to TRBJ2-4; D ambiguous. The CDR3 extends over 18 amino acids. The V end was cut by 2 bases, the J end by 2 bases, with 19 bases between. Germline CDR1 reads LNHNV; CDR2 reads YYDKDF (reference sequence). The CDR3 is CATSRLGKGALSKNIQYF. The CDR3 DNA sequence: TGTGCCACCAGCAGATTAGGAAAGGGTGCTCTGTCCAAAAACATTCAGTACTTC.

This chain uses TRBV7-8 with TRBJ2-1; 11 bases line up with TRBD2. After removal of 2 bases from V and 10 bases from J, the junction contained 13 bases not matched to a gene. The CDR3 is 17 residues long. Germline loops: CDR1 SGHVS, CDR2 FQNEAQ. DNA of the CDR3: TGTGCCAGCAGCTTAATTAGCGGGAGGGCCCAATTAGGGGAGCAGTTCTTC. Its protein product is CASSLISGRAQLGEQFF.

This chain's CDR3 is CASSLMGTSGSILAKNIQYF. The CDR3 region has the DNA TGTGCCAGCAGCTTGATGGGGACTAGCGGGAGCATACTAGCCAAAAACATTCAGTACTTC. The chain couples TRBV5-4 to TRBJ2-4; 14 bases match TRBD2. The CDR3 contains 20 residues. V lost 1 base to trimming and J lost 0 bases; unmatched junction nucleotides: 9. Germline loops: CDR1 SGHNT, CDR2 YYREEE (reference sequence).

The gene calls are TRBV7-3 and TRBJ1-6; D perhaps matches TRBD1 (5 bases). The V end was cut by 0 bases, the J end by 9 bases, with 9 bases between. Germline loops: CDR1 SGHTA, CDR2 FQGTGA. The CDR3 has 14 amino acids. The DNA for the CDR3 is TGTGCCAGCAGCTTAACGGGAAGGGGTTCACCCCTCCACTTT. Its protein is CASSLTGRGSPLHF.

The chain has TRBV11-3 and TRBJ2-3, with a tentative D call TRBD2 (6 bases). Germline V gene lookup returns CDR1 SGHNT and CDR2 YENEEA. This CDR3 region has 15 residues. V lost 1 base, J lost 8 bases, and 16 bases lay in between. The CDR3 nucleotides are TGTGCCAGCAGCTTAGGCGGCGGGGCATTGGGTACGCAGTATTTT. This translates into CASSLGGGALGTQYF.

The chain is built from TRBV2 and TRBJ2-1; 13 nucleotides align to TRBD2. J gave up 8 bases and V 2 bases, and 3 bases lay outside the gene matches. The CDR3 is made up of 15 amino acids. Germline values: CDR1 SNHLY, CDR2 FYNNEI. Here the CDR3 reads CASSEWTSGSYEQFF. The CDR3 DNA reads as TGTGCCAGCAGTGAATGGACTAGCGGGAGCTATGAGCAGTTCTTC.

The rearrangement links TRBV4-1 to TRBJ2-5; D gene ambiguous. The CDR3 contains 15 residues. Germline V gene lookup returns CDR1 MGHRA and CDR2 YSYEKL. The V end was cut by 0 bases, the J end by 1 base, with 9 bases between. CDR3 residues: CASSQDVATQETQYF. The CDR3 region has the DNA TGCGCCAGCAGCCAAGATGTGGCTACCCAAGAGACCCAGTACTTC.

In its sample, this clone was seen once. This chain connects TRBV29-1 to TRBJ1-2, with TRBD1 as a possible D gene (5 bases). V was trimmed by 3 bases and J by 4 bases, leaving 9 bases between them. The germline V gene has CDR1 SQVTM and CDR2 ANQGSEA. This CDR3 is built from 12 residues. CDR3 in amino acids: CSVDREGYGYTF. The CDR3 DNA reads TGCAGCGTTGACAGGGAGGGCTATGGCTACACCTTC.

This clone was counted once. The chain combines TRBV27 with TRBJ2-7; D remains unclear. Per germline, CDR1 MNHEY and CDR2 SMNVEV (reference sequence). V lost 3 bases to trimming and J lost 2 bases, with 5 bases between them. This CDR3 comprises 12 residues. CDR3 loop: CASSFTAYEQYF. The CDR3 DNA follows: TGTGCCAGCAGTTTTACGGCCTACGAGCAGTACTTC.